Listed below are T cell receptor beta chains from one sample, sequenced in a study of T cell responses to AZD1222 COVID-19 vaccine. TCRdb's table, derived via immunoSEQ multiplex PCR, lists solely in-frame clones and lacks some. The data show about 120,000 clones, 85% to 95% seen once. The source was peripheral blood, collected 28 days after the second AZD1222 dose. Source of these receptors: an adult who received the AZD1222 COVID-19 vaccine. CDR3s include the opening cysteine and the closing phenylalanine or tryptophan. The order of the fields is CDR3 length, J gene, clone size, D gene, V gene, CDR3 protein, CDR3 DNA. A D gene is named only where the DNA matches it firmly. Rows may omit the clone size; those that give it use once, few, many or a size class.

14 | TRBJ2-2 | . | . | TRBV30 | CAWSSWGLTGELFF | TGTGCCTGGAGCTCTTGGGGTCTCACCGGGGAGCTGTTTTTT
13 | TRBJ2-5 | . | . | TRBV18 | CASSQQGPGTQYF | TGTGCCAGCTCCCAACAGGGACCGGGGACCCAGTACTTC
17 | TRBJ1-2 | . | . | TRBV6-6 | CASSPADGRSPMDGYTF | TGTGCCAGCAGTCCGGCGGACGGAAGAAGCCCGATGGATGGCTACACCTTC
14 | TRBJ2-3 | . | . | TRBV27 | CASSFPGVGDTQYF | TGTGCCAGCAGTTTCCCCGGGGTAGGAGATACGCAGTATTTT
15 | TRBJ2-7 | . | TRBD2 | TRBV10-2 | CASTDSGGRSYEQYF | TGCGCCAGCACAGACAGCGGGGGCCGCTCCTACGAGCAGTACTTC
14 | TRBJ1-2 | . | . | TRBV7-2 | CASSLVAGDYGYTF | TGTGCCAGCAGCTTAGTTGCAGGGGACTATGGCTACACCTTC
13 | TRBJ2-1 | once | . | TRBV12-3/TRBV12-4 | CASSYTGYNEQFF | TGTGCCAGCAGTTACACAGGTTACAATGAGCAGTTCTTC
14 | TRBJ2-7 | once | . | TRBV7-9 | CASSSNRDRVVQYF | TGTGCCAGCAGCTCAAACAGGGATCGGGTCGTGCAGTACTTC
12 | TRBJ1-2 | . | . | TRBV3-1/TRBV3-2 | CASSPWPGGYTF | TGTGCCAGCAGCCCTTGGCCGGGGGGCTACACCTTC
14 | TRBJ1-4 | . | . | TRBV3-1/TRBV3-2 | CASSHGVGREKLFF | TGTGCCAGCAGCCACGGCGTTGGGCGCGAAAAACTGTTTTTT
14 | TRBJ2-1 | . | TRBD2 | TRBV4-3 | CASSPAGGPNEQFF | TGCGCCAGCAGCCCCGCGGGAGGGCCGAATGAGCAGTTCTTC
15 | TRBJ2-5 | once | . | TRBV9 | CASSVGILLGETQYF | TGTGCCAGCAGCGTAGGAATCCTCTTGGGGGAGACCCAGTACTTC
15 | TRBJ2-5 | . | . | TRBV18 | CASSPPKGVGETQYF | TGTGCCAGCTCACCACCGAAGGGGGTCGGGGAGACCCAGTACTTC
11 | TRBJ1-1 | . | . | TRBV20-1 | CSARRTTEAFF | TGCAGTGCTAGAAGGACTACTGAAGCTTTCTTT
15 | TRBJ1-4 | . | . | TRBV7-9 | CASSWGVATNEKLFF | TGTGCCAGCAGCTGGGGGGTCGCAACTAATGAAAAACTGTTTTTT
14 | TRBJ2-7 | . | . | TRBV10-2 | CASSESDGSYEQYF | TGCGCCAGCAGTGAGTCGGACGGGTCCTACGAGCAGTACTTC
15 | TRBJ1-3 | . | . | TRBV4-2 | CASSRERDIGNTIYF | TGTGCCAGCAGCCGAGAACGGGATATCGGAAACACCATATATTTT
14 | TRBJ1-5 | . | . | TRBV3-1/TRBV3-2 | CASSPRRGNQPQHF | TGTGCCAGCAGCCCCCGAAGGGGGAATCAGCCCCAGCATTTT
12 | TRBJ2-1 | . | . | TRBV11-2 | CASSLGRNEQFF | TGTGCCAGCAGCTTAGGGCGGAATGAGCAGTTCTTC
15 | TRBJ1-1 | . | . | TRBV10-1 | CASSETVASGTEAFF | TGCGCCAGCAGTGAGACGGTTGCCTCCGGGACTGAAGCTTTCTTT
14 | TRBJ2-3 | . | . | TRBV27 | CASTEKYREDTQYF | TGTGCCAGCACCGAAAAATACAGGGAAGATACGCAGTATTTT
15 | TRBJ2-1 | once | TRBD1 | TRBV2 | CASIYGRDRGNEQFF | TGTGCCAGCATTTATGGTCGGGACAGGGGCAATGAGCAGTTCTTC
16 | TRBJ2-7 | few | . | TRBV4-2 | CASSQERGGRGGEQYF | TGTGCCAGCAGCCAAGAACGGGGCGGGAGAGGGGGCGAGCAGTACTTC
13 | TRBJ1-5 | . | . | TRBV2 | CATRGNSNQPQHF | TGTGCCACCAGGGGTAATAGCAATCAGCCCCAGCATTTT
15 | TRBJ1-1 | . | TRBD1 | TRBV5-1 | CASSRSTGGNTEAFF | TGCGCCAGCAGCAGATCGACAGGGGGGAACACTGAAGCTTTCTTT
13 | TRBJ1-2 | few | . | TRBV4-3 | CASSPAVNYGYTF | TGCGCCAGCAGCCCCGCGGTAAACTATGGCTACACCTTC
15 | TRBJ2-7 | . | . | TRBV11-2 | CASSSPADGNYEQYF | TGTGCCAGCAGCTCCCCTGCCGATGGGAACTACGAGCAGTACTTC
14 | TRBJ2-2 | . | TRBD2 | TRBV29-1 | CSVRTSGNTGELFF | TGCAGCGTCCGGACTAGCGGGAACACCGGGGAGCTGTTTTTT
13 | TRBJ1-2 | . | TRBD1 | TRBV3-1/TRBV3-2 | CASSFRQGDGYTF | TGTGCCAGCAGCTTCCGACAGGGGGATGGCTACACCTTC
13 | TRBJ2-7 | . | . | TRBV5-1 | CASSLETVYEQYF | TGCGCCAGCAGCTTGGAGACGGTCTACGAGCAGTACTTC
14 | TRBJ1-1 | . | . | TRBV15 | CATSREGRNTEAFF | TGTGCCACCAGCAGAGAGGGGAGGAACACTGAAGCTTTCTTT
11 | TRBJ1-1 | once | . | TRBV28 | CASGVGTEAFF | TGTGCCAGCGGAGTGGGAACTGAAGCTTTCTTT
12 | TRBJ2-1 | . | . | TRBV12-3/TRBV12-4 | CASSKTQNEQFF | TGTGCCAGCAGCAAGACCCAGAATGAGCAGTTCTTC
17 | TRBJ2-1 | . | TRBD2 | TRBV5-8 | CASSRTSGSYLYNEQFF | TGTGCCAGCAGCCGGACTAGCGGGTCATATCTCTACAATGAGCAGTTCTTC
16 | TRBJ2-2 | . | TRBD2 | TRBV4-3 | CASSQDFSGSTGELFF | TGCGCCAGCAGCCAAGATTTTAGCGGGAGCACCGGGGAGCTGTTTTTT
12 | TRBJ1-1 | . | . | TRBV19 | CASKGSRPEAFF | TGTGCCAGTAAAGGTTCGAGGCCCGAAGCTTTCTTT
13 | TRBJ1-1 | . | TRBD1 | TRBV6-5 | CASIKTGGSEAFF | TGTGCCAGCATTAAGACAGGGGGCTCTGAAGCTTTCTTT
15 | TRBJ2-1 | . | . | TRBV5-6 | CASSLAGYPYNEQFF | TGTGCCAGCAGCTTGGCGGGGTATCCCTACAATGAGCAGTTCTTC
15 | TRBJ2-3 | . | . | TRBV10-2 | CASSEYGTAANTQYF | TGCGCCAGCAGTGAATACGGGACCGCCGCAAATACGCAGTATTTT
17 | TRBJ2-5 | once | TRBD2 | TRBV5-1 | CASSLGASGSRRETQYF | TGCGCCAGCAGCTTGGGGGCTAGCGGGAGTCGTCGGGAGACCCAGTACTTC
14 | TRBJ2-5 | once | . | TRBV4-1 | CASSQDWGGETQYF | TGCGCCAGCAGCCAAGATTGGGGAGGAGAGACCCAGTACTTC
14 | TRBJ1-1 | . | . | TRBV6-2/TRBV6-3 | CASSFLTGETEAFF | TGTGCCAGCAGCTTTTTGACCGGGGAGACTGAAGCTTTCTTT
14 | TRBJ2-3 | . | . | TRBV19 | CASSSTGPTDTQYF | TGTGCCAGTAGTTCGACCGGTCCCACAGATACGCAGTATTTT
15 | TRBJ2-3 | . | TRBD2 | TRBV11-2 | CASSSGGYSTDTQYF | TGTGCCAGCAGCTCCGGGGGGTACAGCACAGATACGCAGTATTTT
14 | TRBJ1-4 | . | . | TRBV30 | CAWRYTGRNEKLFF | TGTGCCTGGAGGTACACCGGACGGAATGAAAAACTGTTTTTT
14 | TRBJ1-2 | . | . | TRBV3-1/TRBV3-2 | CASSPSGVGSGYTF | TGTGCCAGCAGCCCCTCAGGGGTCGGGAGTGGCTACACCTTC
14 | TRBJ1-5 | . | . | TRBV6-1 | CASSEAWGNQPQHF | TGTGCCAGCAGTGAAGCGTGGGGGAATCAGCCCCAGCATTTT
15 | TRBJ1-5 | . | TRBD1 | TRBV28 | CASSNRQGNNQPQHF | TGTGCCAGCAGCAACCGACAGGGAAACAATCAGCCCCAGCATTTT